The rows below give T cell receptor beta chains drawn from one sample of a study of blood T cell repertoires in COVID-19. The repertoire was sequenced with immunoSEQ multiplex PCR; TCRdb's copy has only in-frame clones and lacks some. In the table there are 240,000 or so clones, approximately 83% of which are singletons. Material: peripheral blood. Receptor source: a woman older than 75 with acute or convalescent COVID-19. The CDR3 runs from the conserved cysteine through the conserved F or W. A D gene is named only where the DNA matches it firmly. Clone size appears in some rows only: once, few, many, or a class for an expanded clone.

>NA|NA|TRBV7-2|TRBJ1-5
TGTGCCAGCAGCTTCGACAGAAATCAGCCCCAGCATTTT
CASSFDRNQPQHF
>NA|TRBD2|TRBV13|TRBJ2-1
TGTGCCAGCAGCCCAGGACTAGAGTACAATGAGCAGTTCTTC
CASSPGLEYNEQFF
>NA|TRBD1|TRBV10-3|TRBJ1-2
TGTGCCATCAGTGAGGGGACAGTCGATGGCTACACCTTC
CAISEGTVDGYTF
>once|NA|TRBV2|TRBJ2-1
TGTGCCAGCAGTGATGGTCGGGATGAGCAGTTCTTC
CASSDGRDEQFF
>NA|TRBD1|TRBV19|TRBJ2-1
TGTGCCACCCGACAGGGGAGCTCCTACAATGAGCAGTTCTTC
CATRQGSSYNEQFF
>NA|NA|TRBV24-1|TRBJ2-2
TGTGCCACCAGTGACGGGTTAAACACCGGGGAGCTGTTTTTT
CATSDGLNTGELFF
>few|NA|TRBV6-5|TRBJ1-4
TGTGCCAGCAGTAACCCCGACGGGGGTCCCGAAAAACTGTTTTTT
CASSNPDGGPEKLFF
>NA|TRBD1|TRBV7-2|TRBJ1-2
TGTGCCAGCAGCACGACAGGGAGCGACTATGGCTACACCTTC
CASSTTGSDYGYTF
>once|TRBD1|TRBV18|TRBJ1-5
TGTGCCAGCTCGGAAACAGGGGGCTTCATTCAGCCCCAGCATTTT
CASSETGGFIQPQHF
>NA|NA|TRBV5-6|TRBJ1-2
TGTGCCAGCAGCTTGGGCAGGTCGGTTAACTATGGCTACACCTTC
CASSLGRSVNYGYTF
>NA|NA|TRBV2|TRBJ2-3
TGTGCCAGCAGGGCCGACGGGATAGATACGCAGTATTTT
CASRADGIDTQYF
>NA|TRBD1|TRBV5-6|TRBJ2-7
TGTGCCAGCAGCTTGTCGCAGGGGGCTGGCGAGCAGTACTTC
CASSLSQGAGEQYF
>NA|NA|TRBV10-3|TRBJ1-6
TGTGCCATCAGTGAGTCGACGGGACACGATAATTCACCCCTCCACTTT
CAISESTGHDNSPLHF
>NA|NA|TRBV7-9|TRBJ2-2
TGTGCCAGCAGCTTAGTGGGGGCCACCGGGGAGCTGTTTTTT
CASSLVGATGELFF
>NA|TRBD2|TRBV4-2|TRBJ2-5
TGTGCCAGCAGCCTTGGACTAGGAGGAGAGACCCAGTACTTC
CASSLGLGGETQYF
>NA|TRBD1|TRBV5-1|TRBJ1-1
TGCGCCAGCAGCCCCTCCGAGACAGGGAGCACTGAAGCTTTCTTT
CASSPSETGSTEAFF
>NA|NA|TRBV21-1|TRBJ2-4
TGTGCCAGCGAAGGCGGGTACTTC
CASEGGYF
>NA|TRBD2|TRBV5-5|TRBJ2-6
TGTGCCAGCAGCTTGGAGATAGCGGGGGCCTCTGGGGCCAACGTCCTGACTTTC
CASSLEIAGASGANVLTF
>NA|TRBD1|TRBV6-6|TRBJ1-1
TGTGCCAGCAGCCATTCCGGGACAGGGGAAACAGGAGCTTTCTTT
CASSHSGTGETGAFF
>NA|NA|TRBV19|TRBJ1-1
TGTGCCAGTAGTTCTACTCTGAACACTGAAGCTTTCTTT
CASSSTLNTEAFF
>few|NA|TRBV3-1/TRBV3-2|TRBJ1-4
TGTGCCAGCAGCCAAGACAGGGTAGGGGAAAAACTGTTTTTT
CASSQDRVGEKLFF
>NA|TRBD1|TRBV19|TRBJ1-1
TGTGCCACCTTTCCCGGCGGGACAGGCAGGACTGAAGCTTTCTTT
CATFPGGTGRTEAFF
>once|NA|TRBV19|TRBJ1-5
TGTGCCAGTAGCTCACCCGTGAGGGGGTTCAATCAGCCCCAGCATTTT
CASSSPVRGFNQPQHF
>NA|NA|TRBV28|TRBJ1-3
TGTGCCAGCAGTCTACGCGGGACGGATGGAAACACCATATATTTT
CASSLRGTDGNTIYF
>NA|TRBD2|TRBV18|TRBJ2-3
TGTGCCAGCTCACTCCTAGCGGGGACAGATACGCAGTATTTT
CASSLLAGTDTQYF
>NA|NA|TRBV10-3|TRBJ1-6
TGTGCCATCAGTACCGGCACAGGTTCACCCCTCCACTTT
CAISTGTGSPLHF
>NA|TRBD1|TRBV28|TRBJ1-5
TGTGCCAGCAGTTCTGGACAGGCAGGCCAACAGCCCCAGCATTTT
CASSSGQAGQQPQHF
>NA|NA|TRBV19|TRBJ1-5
TGTGCCAGTAGTATAGGTGGGGGGTACAATCAGCCCCAGCATTTT
CASSIGGGYNQPQHF
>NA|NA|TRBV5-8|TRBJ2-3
TGTGCCAGCAGCCGGCGGGGACAGAAGGCAGATACGCAGTATTTT
CASSRRGQKADTQYF
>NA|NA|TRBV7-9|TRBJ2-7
TGTGCCAGCAGCTTCGGAGGGAGCTCCTACGAGCAGTACTTC
CASSFGGSSYEQYF
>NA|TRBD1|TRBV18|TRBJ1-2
TGTGCCAGCTCACCGGGACAGGGCTTGAGCTATGGCTACACCTTC
CASSPGQGLSYGYTF
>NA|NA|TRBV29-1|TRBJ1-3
TGCAGCGTTGTTCATGCAGGGCCTAGCTCTGGAAACACCATATATTTT
CSVVHAGPSSGNTIYF
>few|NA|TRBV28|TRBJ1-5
TGTGCCAGCAGTTTGTGGGGGGAGAAGGGTGGATATAGCAATCAGCCCCAGCATTTT
CASSLWGEKGGYSNQPQHF
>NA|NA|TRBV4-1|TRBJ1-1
TGCGCCAGCAGCCAAGTCTACGTACAGGTAGGAACTGAAGCTTTCTTT
CASSQVYVQVGTEAFF
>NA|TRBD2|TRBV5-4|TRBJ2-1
TGTGCCAGCAGCCCACCCCCGGGGGGGGGCAATGAGCAGTTCTTC
CASSPPPGGGNEQFF
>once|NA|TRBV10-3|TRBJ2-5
TGTGCCATCAGCAGGGGCCCTCAAGAGACCCAGTACTTC
CAISRGPQETQYF
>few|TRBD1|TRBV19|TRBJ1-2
TGTGCCAGTAGGGACAGGGGAAACTATGGCTACACCTTC
CASRDRGNYGYTF
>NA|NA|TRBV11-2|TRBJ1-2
TGTGCCAGCAGCCGTACAGAAAACTATGGCTACACCTTC
CASSRTENYGYTF
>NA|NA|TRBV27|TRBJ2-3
TGTGCCAGCAGTTTATCGAGGGACTTCGGCACAGATACGCAGTATTTT
CASSLSRDFGTDTQYF
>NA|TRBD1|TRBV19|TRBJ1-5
TGTGCCAGTAGTCCCCTCCCCGGGACAGAAAATCAGCCCCAGCATTTT
CASSPLPGTENQPQHF
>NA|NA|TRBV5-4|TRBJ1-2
TGTGCCAGCAGCCCGGAGGGGGGGGACTATGGCTACACCTTC
CASSPEGGDYGYTF
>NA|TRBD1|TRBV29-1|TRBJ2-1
TGCAGCGTGGGACAGGGGAAGGGGCAGTTCTTC
CSVGQGKGQFF
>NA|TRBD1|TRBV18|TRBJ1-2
TGTGCCAGCTCACCACCGCTGATATGGGACAGGGTAGGGTATGGCTACACCTTC
CASSPPLIWDRVGYGYTF
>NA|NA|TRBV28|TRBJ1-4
TGTGCCAGCAGTCTACTCCTGAATGAAAAACTGTTTTTT
CASSLLLNEKLFF
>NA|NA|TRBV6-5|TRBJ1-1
TGTGCCAGCAGGGGGAAGACAGCGAACACTGAAGCTTTCTTT
CASRGKTANTEAFF
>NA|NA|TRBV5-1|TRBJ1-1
TGCGCCAGCAGCTCGGAATTGCGGGCCGTTAATGAAGCTTTCTTT
CASSSELRAVNEAFF
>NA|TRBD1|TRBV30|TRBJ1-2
TGTGCCTGGGGAAAACCGGGACAGAAGATCTATGGCTACACCTTC
CAWGKPGQKIYGYTF
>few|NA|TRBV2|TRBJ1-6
TGTGCCAGCATAGGGGAGGCTTATAATTCACCCCTCCACTTT
CASIGEAYNSPLHF
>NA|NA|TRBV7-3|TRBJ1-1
TGTGCCAGCAGCCCTAGGGGGTCCGGCGGAGCTTTCTTT
CASSPRGSGGAFF
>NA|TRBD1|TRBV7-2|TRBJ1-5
TGTGCCAGCAGCTTAGGGACAGGGGGCTGGAGCAATCAGCCCCAGCATTTT
CASSLGTGGWSNQPQHF